This TCR beta chain was sequenced during a study of T-cell reconstitution after alpha-beta-depleted transplantation in children. Unique molecular identifiers were incorporated into the prepared TCRbeta library. TCRdb ran MiXCR on the PCR reads and lists one entry per CDR3 protein. The profile shows roughly 420,000 distinct CDR3 sequences, about 16% of them singletons. This clonotype was detected many times. V was clipped by 2 bases and J by 5 bases, with 4 bases between them. The CDR3 is 12 amino acids. Germline CDR1 SEHNR, CDR2 FQNEAQ (reference sequence). This specimen consisted of PBMCs, mostly from graft donor cells, obtained 360 days after TCRalphabeta/CD19-depleted stem cell transplant. This rearrangement joins TRBV7-9 to TRBJ1-5; no clear D. This receptor was taken from a boy in the first two years of life who had a stem cell transplant for Wiskott-Aldrich syndrome, so the T cells may come from the graft donor. CDR3: CASSLSYQPQHF. DNA for the CDR3: TGTGCCAGCAGCTTATCGTATCAGCCCCAGCATTTT.